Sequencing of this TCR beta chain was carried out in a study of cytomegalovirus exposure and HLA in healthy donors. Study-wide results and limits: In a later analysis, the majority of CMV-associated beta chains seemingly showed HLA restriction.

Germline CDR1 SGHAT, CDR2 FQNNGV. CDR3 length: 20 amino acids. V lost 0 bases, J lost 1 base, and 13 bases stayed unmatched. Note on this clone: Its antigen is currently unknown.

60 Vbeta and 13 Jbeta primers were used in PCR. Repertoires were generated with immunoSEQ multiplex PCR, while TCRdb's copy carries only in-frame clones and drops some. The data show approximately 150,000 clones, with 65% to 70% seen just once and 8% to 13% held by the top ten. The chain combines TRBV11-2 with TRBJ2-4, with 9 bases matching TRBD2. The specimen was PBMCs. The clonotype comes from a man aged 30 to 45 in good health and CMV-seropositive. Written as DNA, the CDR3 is TGTGCCAGCAGCTTAGATCTTTGGCGGGAGGGCCTTGAGGCCAAAAACATTCAGTACTTC. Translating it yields CASSLDLWREGLEAKNIQYF.